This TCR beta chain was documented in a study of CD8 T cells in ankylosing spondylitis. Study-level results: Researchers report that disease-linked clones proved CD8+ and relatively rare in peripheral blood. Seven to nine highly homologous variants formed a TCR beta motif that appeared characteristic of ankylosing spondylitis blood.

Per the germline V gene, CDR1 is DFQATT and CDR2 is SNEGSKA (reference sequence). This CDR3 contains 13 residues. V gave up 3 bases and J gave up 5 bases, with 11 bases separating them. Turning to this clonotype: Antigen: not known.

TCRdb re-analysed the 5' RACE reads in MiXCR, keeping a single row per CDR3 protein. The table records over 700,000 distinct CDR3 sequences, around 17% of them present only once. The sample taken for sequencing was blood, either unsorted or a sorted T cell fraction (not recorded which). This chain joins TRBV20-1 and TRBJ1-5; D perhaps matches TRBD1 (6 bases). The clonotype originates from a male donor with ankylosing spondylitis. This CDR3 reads CSARMGADQPQHF. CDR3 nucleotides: TGCAGTGCTAGGATGGGGGCGGATCAGCCCCAGCATTTT.